This paragraph covers one T cell receptor (beta chain) sequence. Its antigen is not identified. The CDR3 extends over 16 amino acids. The V gene's germline CDR1 is LGHNA and CDR2 YSLEER. V dropped 0 bases and J dropped 5; count of bases not matched to a gene: 9. This record belongs to a study of T-cell memory formation after mild COVID-19. In the study overall: TCR clusters were mostly donor specific. Overall study results and limits: Later expanders leaned CD4+, whereas clones that contracted between day 15 and 85 were balanced CD4/CD8. CD4+ clones that contracted lay mainly in CM and EM; CD8+ ones lay in EMRA. Some clones that responded turned up in pre-infection memory, which suggests that cross-reactive memory joined in.

One entry per CDR3 protein results from TCRdb running MiXCR on the 5' RACE reads. The sample has about 320,000 distinct CDR3 sequences; roughly 13% are singletons. Source material: PBMCs or a T cell subset sorted from them (not recorded which). The clonotype comes from a man aged 18 to 30 who had mild COVID-19 (a few samples of this study predate the infection). Cell type and time point are not known. This rearrangement joins TRBV4-3 to TRBJ1-2, with TRBD1 identical over 7 bases. CDR3 in DNA: TGCGCCAGCAGCCAAGATAATTTGGACAGGTCTTATGGCTACACCTTC. This encodes CASSQDNLDRSYGYTF.